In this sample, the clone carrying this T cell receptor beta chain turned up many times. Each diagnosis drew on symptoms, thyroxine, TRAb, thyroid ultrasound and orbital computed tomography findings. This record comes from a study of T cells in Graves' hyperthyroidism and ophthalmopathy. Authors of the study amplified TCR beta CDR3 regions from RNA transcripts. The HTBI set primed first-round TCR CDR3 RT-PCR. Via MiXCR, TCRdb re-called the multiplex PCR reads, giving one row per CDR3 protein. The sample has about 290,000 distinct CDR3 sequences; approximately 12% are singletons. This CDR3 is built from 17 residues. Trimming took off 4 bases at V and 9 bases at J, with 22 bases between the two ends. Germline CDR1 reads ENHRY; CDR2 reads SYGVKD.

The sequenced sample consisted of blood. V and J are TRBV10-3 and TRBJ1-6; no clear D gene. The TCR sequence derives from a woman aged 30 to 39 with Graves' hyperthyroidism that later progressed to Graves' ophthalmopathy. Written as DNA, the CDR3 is TGTGCCATCAGTGGGGGTCCGGGAGGCGGAGGTAGTTCACCCCTCCACTTT. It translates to CAISGGPGGGGSSPLHF.